Below, 27 T cell receptor beta chains from the same sample are listed, as sequenced in a study of blood T cells in healthy people across ages. Sample-barcoded 5' priming and a J-beta primer mix drove a second PCR of roughly 6 to 12 cycles. TCRdb analysed the 5' RACE reads with MiXCR anew, one entry per CDR3 protein. The table lists 1.5 million to 2 million distinct CDR3 sequences, 30% to 40% of them singletons, with around 23% in the top ten. The sample taken for sequencing was blood. The receptors come from a human donor in good health.

The V and J genes are TRBV15 and TRBJ2-7, with D perhaps matching TRBD2 (6 bases). V was trimmed by 3 bases and J by 0 bases, leaving 15 bases between them. The V gene's germline CDR1 is LNHNV and CDR2 YYDKDF (reference sequence). There are 16 residues in the CDR3. In nucleotides, the CDR3 is TGTGCCACCAGCAGCGTTCGGGGGTCCTCCTCCTACGAGCAGTACTTC. Translated, it gives CATSSVRGSSSYEQYF.

The chain recombines TRBV4-3 with TRBJ1-1, with no clear D. CDR3 length: 14 residues. Germline CDR1 reads LGHNA; CDR2 reads YSLEER. Deletions cut 2 bases from V and 6 bases from J, with 13 bases between. For the CDR3, the DNA is TGCGCCAGCAGCCAACAGGCCTTCCTCCCTGAAGCTTTCTTT. Its translation is CASSQQAFLPEAFF.

The chain employs TRBV7-2 and TRBJ2-1; the D call may be TRBD1 or TRBD2 (5 bases each). This CDR3 is built from 17 residues. Trimming took 5 bases from V and 3 from J, leaving 20 bases between them. CDR1 and CDR2 from the germline V gene are SGHTA and FQGNSA. CDR3 loop: CASSPAGGDPHYNEQFF. Here the CDR3 DNA reads TGTGCCAGCAGCCCCGCTGGTGGGGACCCACACTACAATGAGCAGTTCTTC.

The chain couples TRBV10-3 to TRBJ2-5, with D uncertain. From germline, CDR1 is ENHRY and CDR2 SYGVKD. This CDR3 is built from 13 residues. Between the trimmed V and J ends, which lost 10 bases and 1 base, there was a span of 13 bases. The CDR3 nucleotides read TGTGCCAACAGCCCCCGGATCCAAGAGACCCAGTACTTC. Protein product: CANSPRIQETQYF.

Comments on this clonotype: A much larger clone is a single base away; this may be a read error. This CDR3 is CAISESLGTLGGYEQFF. The CDR3 nucleotides are TGTGCCATCAGTGAGTCGTTGGGGACTTTGGGCGGCTACGAGCAGTTCTTC. The J gene is TRBJ2-1, the V gene TRBV10-3; D may be TRBD2 (6 bases). CDR1 is ENHRY, CDR2 SYGVKD, per germline. Trimming pared 0 bases from V and 10 bases from J, leaving 22 bases between. The length of the CDR3 is 17 residues.

This rearrangement joins TRBV5-5 to TRBJ2-7; D possibly matches TRBD1 or TRBD2 (5 bases each). V was clipped by 5 bases and J by 4 bases, with 22 bases between them. Per germline, CDR1 SGHKS and CDR2 YYEKEE (reference sequence). The CDR3 totals 16 residues. This CDR3 reads CASRPARGRGQYEQYF. CDR3 DNA: TGTGCCAGCAGGCCCGCTAGGGGCAGAGGGCAGTACGAGCAGTACTTC.

V is TRBV4-2 and J is TRBJ1-5; TRBD1 is a possible D gene (5 bases). The V and J ends lost 6 bases and 1 base respectively, with 13 bases between them. This CDR3 has 15 residues. Germline values: CDR1 LGHNA, CDR2 YNFKEQ. The CDR3 DNA reads as TGTGCCAGCAGATTAGCGGGGGGGAGCAATCAGCCCCAGCATTTT. Protein sequence: CASRLAGGSNQPQHF.

This clonotype was recorded a few times. J is TRBJ1-1 and V is TRBV5-6; 10 positions match TRBD1. CDR3 size: 15 residues. V trimming: 0 bases; J trimming: 8 bases; junction bases outside the gene matches: 7. Germline V CDR1 and CDR2: SGHDT, YYEEEE. The CDR3 protein is CASSLAGTGVTEAFF. The CDR3 bases are TGTGCCAGCAGCTTGGCCGGGACAGGGGTAACCGAAGCTTTCTTT.

The chain combines TRBV29-1 with TRBJ1-1, with D hard to call. The CDR3 totals 14 residues. Germline CDR1 is SQVTM and CDR2 is ANQGSEA. V lost 5 bases and J lost 1, with 14 bases in between. The CDR3, as DNA: TGCAGCGTTAAGTGGAGGCTTACGAACACTGAAGCTTTCTTT. Protein sequence: CSVKWRLTNTEAFF.

This clonotype was detected once. The chain carries TRBV4-2 and TRBJ2-7; 7 bases line up with TRBD2. The length of the CDR3 is 14 residues. Germline V gene sequence: CDR1 LGHNA, CDR2 YNFKEQ. V lost 5 bases, J lost 7 bases, and 11 bases stayed unmatched. The CDR3, as DNA: TGTGCCAGCAGCGTCAGCGGGGCCCAGAATGAGCAGTACTTC. This encodes CASSVSGAQNEQYF.

In its sample, this clonotype was seen a few times. This sequence joins TRBV10-2 and TRBJ1-4, with D uncertain. The CDR3 has 14 residues. From germline, CDR1 is WSHSY and CDR2 SAAADI. Between the trimmed V and J ends, which lost 3 bases and 4 bases, there was a span of 9 bases. The CDR3 spells CASSDDKDNEKLFF. The CDR3, as DNA: TGCGCCAGCAGTGATGACAAAGATAATGAAAAACTGTTTTTT.

This chain joins TRBV7-9 and TRBJ1-4, with a possible D match to TRBD1 (5 bases). The CDR3 runs to 15 residues. The germline gives CDR1 SEHNR, CDR2 FQNEAQ (reference sequence). Trimming took off 2 bases at V and 1 base at J, with 8 bases between the two ends. The CDR3 loop reads CASSLRGETNEKLFF. Here the CDR3 DNA reads TGTGCCAGCAGCTTACGAGGGGAAACTAATGAAAAACTGTTTTTT.

This clonotype was seen a few times. This CDR3 reads CASSVDGTPVFNGYTF. In nucleotides, the CDR3 is TGTGCCAGCAGCGTAGATGGGACCCCCGTTTTCAACGGCTACACCTTC. This chain connects TRBV9 to TRBJ1-2, with D possibly being TRBD1 (5 bases). The CDR3 consists of 16 residues. Per germline, CDR1 SGDLS and CDR2 YYNGEE. V was pared by 0 bases and J by 8 bases, with 20 bases between.

The genes are TRBV5-1 and TRBJ2-1, with 8 bases that match TRBD2. The CDR3 totals 15 residues. Trimming at V came to 5 bases and at J to 2 bases, leaving 6 bases not matched to a gene. Per the germline V gene, CDR1 is SGHRS and CDR2 is YFSETQ. The DNA of the CDR3 is TGCGCCAGCAGACCCGGGGGGGCCCCCTACAATGAGCAGTTCTTC. Its protein product is CASRPGGAPYNEQFF.

The rearrangement uses TRBV5-6 and TRBJ1-4; D is ambiguous. V was cut by 0 bases and J by 0 bases, with 12 bases left in between. Germline assignment: CDR1 SGHDT and CDR2 YYEEEE. The CDR3 runs to 17 residues. For the CDR3, the DNA is TGTGCCAGCAGCTTGGGCCCACCGGGCTCAACTAATGAAAAACTGTTTTTT. Translated: CASSLGPPGSTNEKLFF.

The chain recombines TRBV12-3 or TRBV12-4 with TRBJ1-2; D may be TRBD1 (5 bases). V shed 3 bases and J shed 13 bases, with 15 bases lying between them. The CDR3 loop spans 12 amino acids. CDR3 nucleotide sequence: TGTGCCAGCAGTTTCGGGACCGTAGGACTCACCTTC. Translating gives CASSFGTVGLTF.

J is TRBJ1-2 and V is TRBV12-3 or TRBV12-4; D unclear. The CDR3 runs 13 residues. Trimming took off 0 bases at V and 7 bases at J, with 9 bases between the two ends. As DNA, the CDR3 is TGTGCCAGCAGTTTAGCGAGTCTGGCTGGCTACACCTTC. This codes for CASSLASLAGYTF.

The chain employs TRBV5-5 and TRBJ2-4; D not resolved. The better agreement between TRBJ2-7 and the DNA end casts doubt on the J call. In germline, CDR1 is SGHKS, CDR2 YYEKEE (reference sequence). This CDR3 has 15 residues. The CDR3 protein is CASSPRPDGPYEQYF. CDR3 sequence (DNA): TGTGCCAGCAGCCCCCGCCCGGACGGCCCCTACGAGCAGTACTTC.

The chain uses TRBV7-2 and TRBJ2-3, with D unresolved. Trimming shortened V by 1 base and J by 5 bases, and 7 bases separated the two germline ends. The length of the CDR3 is 13 residues. Germline values: CDR1 SGHTA, CDR2 FQGNSA. The CDR3 region is CASSLEILDTQYF. The DNA of the CDR3 is TGTGCCAGCAGCTTAGAGATCCTAGATACGCAGTATTTT.

Details on this clonotype: It may be a read error: a sequence one base away is much more abundant. This chain links TRBV18 with TRBJ1-4, with D uncertain. This CDR3 comprises 14 residues. Germline lookup yields CDR1 KGHSH and CDR2 LQKENI. Here the CDR3 DNA reads TGTGCCAGCCCACCTGGGAGGACTAATGAAAAACTGTTTTTT. Translating gives CASPPGRTNEKLFF.

This clonotype came up a few times. The CDR3 DNA reads TGTGCCAGCAGAAGGCCGGACGGATTAGAGACCCAGTACTTC. It is translated as CASRRPDGLETQYF. The J gene is TRBJ2-5, the V gene TRBV12-3 or TRBV12-4; no definite D call. This CDR3 has 14 residues. Between the trimmed V and J ends, which lost 6 bases and 4 bases, there was a span of 15 bases.

The V call is TRBV29-1, the J call TRBJ1-1; possible D gene TRBD1, 5 bases. The CDR3 contains 14 residues. Germline V gives CDR1 SQVTM, CDR2 ANQGSEA. V was shortened by 4 bases and J by 2 bases, with 14 bases between the two germline ends. The CDR3 is CSVVITGGNTEAFF. As DNA, the CDR3 is TGCAGCGTTGTAATAACCGGGGGAAACACTGAAGCTTTCTTT.

The chain is built from TRBV7-2 and TRBJ1-2; no clear D gene. The CDR3 is 13 residues long. Germline CDR1 reads SGHTA; CDR2 reads FQGNSA. Trimming removed 5 bases at V and 2 bases at J, with 9 bases between. This CDR3 reads CASSVTRNYGYTF. For the CDR3, the DNA is TGTGCCAGCAGCGTAACACGAAACTATGGCTACACCTTC. Full variable domain (outside the CDR3, taken from reference TRBV7-2 and TRBJ1-2): GAGVSQSPSNKVTEKGKDVELRCDPISGHTALYWYRQSLGQGLEFLIYFQGNSAPDKSGLPSDRFSAERTGGSVSTLTIQRTQQEDSAVYLCASSVTRNYGYTFGSGTRLTVV.

This clonotype was counted at least ten times. The V call is TRBV9, the J call TRBJ2-5; D not resolved. Trimming left V 3 bases short and J 2 bases short, with 8 bases between. The CDR3 has 13 residues. In germline, CDR1 is SGDLS, CDR2 YYNGEE. The DNA of the CDR3 is TGTGCCAGCAGCGCCGGTCCACAAGAGACCCAGTACTTC. It translates to CASSAGPQETQYF.

This clonotype has just a few counts. The V gene is TRBV12-3 or TRBV12-4, the J gene TRBJ1-1, with D possibly being TRBD1 (6 bases). V lost 5 bases, J lost 7 bases, and 11 bases lay in between. This CDR3 has 12 residues. The CDR3 is CASSPRDNEAFF. CDR3 nucleotide sequence: TGTGCCAGCAGTCCTCGGGACAATGAAGCTTTCTTT.

The chain uses TRBV12-3 or TRBV12-4 and TRBJ2-1, with 7 bases fitting TRBD2. J lost 0 bases, V lost 5 bases, and 10 bases had no gene match. CDR3 length equals 17 residues. The CDR3: CASSGGLSGVSYNEQFF. The CDR3, as DNA: TGTGCCAGCAGTGGGGGACTAAGCGGGGTCTCCTACAATGAGCAGTTCTTC.

In its sample, this clonotype was seen a few times. J is TRBJ2-4 and V is TRBV7-9, with 7 bases fitting TRBD1. With V trimmed by 11 bases and J by 8 bases, 6 bases remained unmatched. This CDR3 is built from 11 residues. The germline V gene encodes CDR1 SEHNR and CDR2 FQNEAQ (reference sequence). The CDR3 coding sequence is TGTGCCGTTGACAGGGACGACATTCAGTACTTC. As protein: CAVDRDDIQYF.